This T cell receptor beta chain was found in a study of identical twins. Study-wide results and limits: Abundant beta clonotypes from cord blood had fewer insertions, unlike memory repertoires, which showed none.

This clonotype was detected ten times or more. Its antigen is unknown. CDR3 size: 14 residues. V shed 6 bases, J shed 1 base, and the junction held 4 bases outside the gene matches. Template switching, a step in the protocol, added a universal primer site, and cDNA carried unique molecular identifiers. TCRdb redid the calling of the 5' RACE reads with MiXCR, one entry per CDR3 protein. The repertoire holds around 100,000 distinct CDR3 sequences, 5.9% seen once, with less than 15% in the top ten. The clonotype comes from a woman aged 50 to 60 in good health. The source material was memory T cells sorted from blood. V gene TRBV12-3 or TRBV12-4 combines with J gene TRBJ2-5, with 8 bases matching TRBD2. The CDR3 is CASSPGGPQETQYF. The CDR3 region has the DNA TGTGCCAGCAGCCCGGGGGGGCCCCAAGAGACCCAGTACTTC.